This TCR beta chain was profiled in a study of blood T cell repertoires in COVID-19. As for the study in general: There were acute and convalescent COVID-19 samples, and they came from the United States, Italy and Spain. The cDNA or gDNA used as material had been derived from T cells, B-cell-depleted T cells, or PBMCs.

In the authors' workflow: The assay estimated nucleated cells by amplifying reference gene primers. Sequencing used immunoSEQ multiplex PCR; TCRdb keeps in-frame clones, though not all of them. Clone size and the V and J calls come from that table; the DNA yielded D and trimming. Of over 110,000 clones in the sample, over 80% were seen once. V dropped 2 bases and J dropped 2 bases, with 14 bases sitting between them. The germline V gene encodes CDR1 MNHNY and CDR2 SVGAGI (reference sequence). The CDR3 runs 16 residues. The V gene is TRBV6-6, the J gene TRBJ2-3; D perhaps matches TRBD2 (6 bases). The sequenced sample consisted of peripheral blood. The clonotype originates from a woman aged 45-65 years with acute or convalescent COVID-19. The CDR3 nucleotides read TGTGCCAGCAGTTACCAGACTAGTGCCTTCACAGATACGCAGTATTTT. The encoded protein is CASSYQTSAFTDTQYF.